This T cell receptor beta chain was observed in a study of human T cells and chemical hapten exposure. Study background: DPC at 2% was the sensitizing agent, placed on roughly 2 cm by roughly 2 cm of upper inner arm skin.

TCRdb independently ran MiXCR on the RACE reads; one entry per CDR3 protein. The sample holds around 99,000 distinct CDR3 sequences; roughly an eighth are singletons and the top ten take around 2.2%. As to time point: patch test 1, 2 weeks after DPC sensitization. Treatment specified: therapeutic diphenylcyclopropenone sensitization with weekly scalp DPC. Whole blood that had not been fractionated was the source of extracted total RNA. Germline V gene lookup returns CDR1 SEHNR and CDR2 FQNEAQ (reference sequence). The CDR3 totals 15 residues. The ends were cut back, 1 base at V and 2 bases at J, with 12 bases in the middle.

The sample consisted of whole blood, taken in connection with sensitization to the hapten diphenylcyclopropenone (DPC). This clonotype was obtained from a middle-aged woman with alopecia areata. Some clones in this sample may be carry-over from other donors' samples. The chain has TRBV7-9 and TRBJ2-7; D may match TRBD1 or TRBD2 (6 bases each). CDR3 DNA: TGTGCCAGCAGCTTAGAGGGGGGTGGCCCCTACGAGCAGTACTTC. It specifies CASSLEGGGPYEQYF.